The 11 T cell receptor beta chains listed next were all sequenced from one sample in a study of metastatic and nonmetastatic thyroid tumors. None of the patients had undergone any treatment ahead of thyroid surgery. Using MiXCR, TCRdb reanalyzed the PCR reads. The repertoire holds approximately 82,000 clones, under 15% seen once, with around 10% in the top ten. The sequencing sample was made of tumor tissue. These receptor sequences come from a female donor with papillary thyroid cancer or a benign thyroid nodule (not recorded which). Some clones in this sample may be carry-over from other donors' samples.

This clone was seen only a few times. The junction does not match germline at one end; this may be a read error. The chain combines TRBV28 with TRBJ2-5, with TRBD1 matching 8 bases. Germline CDR1 is MDHEN and CDR2 is SYDVKM. CDR3 length equals 14 residues. The CDR3 spells CASSLWTGEDTQYF. The CDR3 nucleotides read TGTGCCAGCAGTTTATGGACAGGGGAAGATACCCAGTACTTC.

This clone was seen a handful of times. This CDR3 is CASSQVISGEPGANVLTF. CDR3 in DNA: TGTGCCAGCAGCCAAGTAATATCGGGAGAGCCAGGGGCCAACGTCCTGACTTTC. The rearrangement joins TRBV4-2 to TRBJ2-6, with D possibly TRBD2 on 6 matching bases. V gave up 1 base and J gave up 4 bases, with 17 bases separating them. Germline V gene data show CDR1 as LGHNA and CDR2 as YNFKEQ. The length of the CDR3 is 18 residues.

This clone appeared many times. The chain carries TRBV20-1 and TRBJ2-7; 7 bases map to TRBD2. V lost 0 bases to trimming and J lost 2 bases; unmatched junction nucleotides: 7. Germline-derived CDR1 and CDR2 are DFQATT and SNEGSKA (reference sequence). CDR3 size: 15 residues. CDR3 sequence: CSARDLGGSTYEQYF. CDR3 DNA sequence: TGCAGTGCTAGAGATCTCGGCGGGAGCACCTACGAGCAGTACTTC.

Ten or more counts support this clone. V gene TRBV27 combines with J gene TRBJ2-7; TRBD2 matches 7 bases. The CDR3 totals 14 residues. Germline lookup yields CDR1 MNHEY and CDR2 SMNVEV (reference sequence). V gave up 4 bases and J gave up 3 bases; unmatched junction bases: 6. CDR3 in DNA: TGTGCCAGCAGTTACCGGGAGGCGGGCTACGAGCAGTACTTC. Its protein is CASSYREAGYEQYF.

This clone was observed many times. This specimen includes other DNA sequences encoding the same CDR3. The genes are TRBV12-3 or TRBV12-4 and TRBJ1-1; TRBD1 is a possible D gene (6 bases). V lost 3 bases and J 1 base, leaving 15 bases between the germline ends. The CDR3 extends over 16 amino acids. CDR3 DNA sequence: TGTGCCAGCAGTTTTTCCAGGGGCGAATCGAACACTGAAGCTTTCTTT. This encodes CASSFSRGESNTEAFF.

This clone appeared many times. This rearrangement joins TRBV5-1 to TRBJ2-7; no clear D gene. V was shortened by 4 bases and J by 1 base, with 6 bases between the two germline ends. CDR3 length equals 12 residues. The germline V gene has CDR1 SGHRS and CDR2 YFSETQ. The CDR3 DNA is TGCGCCAGCAGCGGAAATTCCTACGAGCAGTACTTC. Translation: CASSGNSYEQYF.

On this clone: This may come from a read error, since a much larger clone is one base off. The rearrangement joins TRBV5-1 to TRBJ2-5, with unresolved D. The V and J ends lost 8 bases and 4 bases respectively, with 18 bases between them. The CDR3 contains 14 residues. Germline V gives CDR1 SGHRS, CDR2 YFSETQ. The CDR3 coding sequence is TGCGCCAGTACTCCATGGAACCCCCGAGAGACCCAGTACTTC. This codes for CASTPWNPRETQYF.

This clone was recorded a few times. A read error may be the cause here, since a much bigger clone is one base away. Other nucleotide sequences in the sample specify the same CDR3. The chain joins TRBV14 to TRBJ2-3, with 7 bases matching TRBD2. V shed 1 base and J 9 bases; nucleotides not matched to a gene: 4. The CDR3 spans 13 residues. Looked up from germline, CDR1 is SGHDN and CDR2 is FVKESK. Here the CDR3 DNA reads TGTGCCAGCAGCCAAGCGGGAGGAGACACGCAGTATTTT. It specifies CASSQAGGDTQYF.

This clone was found a few times. A single base separates this from a much larger clone, so it may be a read error. The chain recombines TRBV5-1 with TRBJ2-7; 8 bases fit TRBD2. V lost 2 bases to trimming and J lost 0 bases; unmatched junction nucleotides: 7. Germline lookup yields CDR1 SGHRS and CDR2 YFSETQ. This CDR3 is built from 16 residues. CDR3 coding DNA: TGCGCCAGCAGCTTCAGGGCTAGCGGGCCCTCCTACGAGCAGTACTTC. This encodes CASSFRASGPSYEQYF.

This clone was detected ten times or more. The V call is TRBV29-1, the J call TRBJ2-7; 8 bases match TRBD2. Germline CDR1 is SQVTM and CDR2 is ANQGSEA. Unmatched junction bases numbered 2, after V lost 4 bases and J lost 3 bases. This CDR3 is 12 amino acids long. CDR3 in amino acids: CSVVGTSYEQYF. The CDR3 coding sequence is TGCAGCGTTGTAGGGACTAGCTACGAGCAGTACTTC.

Many counts were recorded for this clone. In the same sample, other DNA sequences code for this CDR3. V usage is TRBV7-9 and J usage is TRBJ1-6; no clear D. Germline V CDR1 and CDR2: SEHNR, FQNEAQ (reference sequence). Trimming stripped 0 bases from V and 7 bases from J, with 10 bases between. This CDR3 has 15 amino acids. The CDR3 protein is CASSLARGPNSPLHF. CDR3 sequence (DNA): TGTGCCAGCAGCTTAGCGAGAGGGCCCAATTCACCCCTCCACTTT.